The T cell receptor beta chain described here comes from a study of cytomegalovirus exposure and HLA in healthy donors. Study conclusions and caveats: Later on, analysis showed that most CMV-associated TCR beta chains appeared to be HLA-restricted.

The PCR used 60 Vbeta and 13 Jbeta primers. Method: immunoSEQ multiplex PCR; TCRdb's copy keeps in-frame clones and lacks some. The sample records tens of thousands of clones, around 50% being singletons. Worth noting for this clone: Antigen specificity is unknown.

Sequencing was done on a sample of PBMCs. The sequence came from a woman aged 40 to 50 in good health and CMV-seropositive.

The CDR3 region is CASSQEWRGLSTDTQYF. DNA for the CDR3: TGTGCCAGCAGCCAAGAGTGGCGGGGTCTTAGCACAGATACGCAGTATTTT. J is TRBJ2-3 and V is TRBV4-2; maybe TRBD2 (6 bases). With 0 bases removed from V and 0 bases from J, the gap between germline ends came to 13 bases. This CDR3 has 17 residues. Germline V gene sequence: CDR1 LGHNA, CDR2 YNFKEQ.